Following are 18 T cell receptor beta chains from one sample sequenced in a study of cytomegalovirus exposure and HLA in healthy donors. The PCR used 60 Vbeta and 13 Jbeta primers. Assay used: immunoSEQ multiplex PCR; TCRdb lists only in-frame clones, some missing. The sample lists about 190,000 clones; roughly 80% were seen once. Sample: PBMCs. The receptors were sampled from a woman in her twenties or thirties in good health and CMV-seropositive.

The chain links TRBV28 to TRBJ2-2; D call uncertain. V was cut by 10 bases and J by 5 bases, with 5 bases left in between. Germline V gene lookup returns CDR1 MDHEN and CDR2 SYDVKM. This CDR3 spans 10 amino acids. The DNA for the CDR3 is TGTGCCACTAAGACCGGGGAGCTGTTTTTT. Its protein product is CATKTGELFF.

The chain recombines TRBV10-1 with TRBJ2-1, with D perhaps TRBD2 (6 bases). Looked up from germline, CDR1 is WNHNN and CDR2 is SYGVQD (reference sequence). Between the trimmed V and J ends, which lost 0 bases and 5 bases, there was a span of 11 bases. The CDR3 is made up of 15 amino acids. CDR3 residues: CASSESRVADNEQFF. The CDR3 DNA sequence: TGCGCCAGCAGTGAGTCGAGAGTAGCGGACAATGAGCAGTTCTTC.

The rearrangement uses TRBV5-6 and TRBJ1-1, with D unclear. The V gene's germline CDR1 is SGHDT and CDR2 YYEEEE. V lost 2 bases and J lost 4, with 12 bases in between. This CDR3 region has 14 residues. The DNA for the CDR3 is TGTGCCAGCAGCTTAGGCGGGCGGGGCACTGAAGCTTTCTTT. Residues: CASSLGGRGTEAFF.

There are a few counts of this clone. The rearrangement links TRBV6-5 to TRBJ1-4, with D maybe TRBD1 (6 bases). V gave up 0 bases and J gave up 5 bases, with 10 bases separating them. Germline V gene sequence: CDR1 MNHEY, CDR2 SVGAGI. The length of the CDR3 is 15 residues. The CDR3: CASSYSSDRNEKLFF. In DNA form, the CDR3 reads TGTGCCAGCAGTTACTCCTCCGACAGGAATGAAAAACTGTTTTTT.

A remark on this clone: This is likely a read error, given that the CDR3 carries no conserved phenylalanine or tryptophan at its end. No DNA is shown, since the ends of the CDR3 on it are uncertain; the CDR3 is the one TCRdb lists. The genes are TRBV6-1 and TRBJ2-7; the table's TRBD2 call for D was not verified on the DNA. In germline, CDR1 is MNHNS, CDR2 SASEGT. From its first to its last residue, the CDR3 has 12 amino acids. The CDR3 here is CASSEVPGSGTL.

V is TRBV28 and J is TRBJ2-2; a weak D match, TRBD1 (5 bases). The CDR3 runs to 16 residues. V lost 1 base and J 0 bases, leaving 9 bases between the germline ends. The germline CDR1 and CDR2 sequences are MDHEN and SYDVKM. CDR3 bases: TGTGCCAGCAGTTTATACCCAGGGCCGAACACCGGGGAGCTGTTTTTT. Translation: CASSLYPGPNTGELFF.

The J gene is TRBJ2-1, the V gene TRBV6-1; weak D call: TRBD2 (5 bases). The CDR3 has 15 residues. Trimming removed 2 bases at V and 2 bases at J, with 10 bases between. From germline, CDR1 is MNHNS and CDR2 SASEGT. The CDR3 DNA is TGTGCCAGCAGTGAATGGACTCCTCCCTACAATGAGCAGTTCTTC. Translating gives CASSEWTPPYNEQFF.

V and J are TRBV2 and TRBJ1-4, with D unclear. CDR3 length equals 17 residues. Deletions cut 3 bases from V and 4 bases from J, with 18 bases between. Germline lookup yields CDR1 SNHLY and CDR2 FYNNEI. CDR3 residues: CASSDLLSAGINEKLFF. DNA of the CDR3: TGTGCCAGCAGTGACCTTCTTTCAGCGGGAATTAATGAAAAACTGTTTTTT.

The CDR3 sequence: CARSLAAGTYEQYF. The DNA of the CDR3 is TGTGCCAGAAGCTTGGCAGCGGGGACCTACGAGCAGTACTTC. The chain uses TRBV5-3 and TRBJ2-7, with 7 bases identical to TRBD2. TRBV5-3 is noted as an ORF with a role that remains uncertain. This CDR3 region has 14 residues. The J segment lost 2 bases and the V segment lost 0 bases, leaving 2 bases of the junction unmatched.

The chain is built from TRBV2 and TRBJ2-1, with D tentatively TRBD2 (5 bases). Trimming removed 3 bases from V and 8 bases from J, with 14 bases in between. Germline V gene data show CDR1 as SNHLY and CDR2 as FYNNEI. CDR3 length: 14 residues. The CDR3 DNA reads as TGTGCCAGCAGTGACGCGGGCTTCCTGGATGAGCAGTTCTTC. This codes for CASSDAGFLDEQFF.

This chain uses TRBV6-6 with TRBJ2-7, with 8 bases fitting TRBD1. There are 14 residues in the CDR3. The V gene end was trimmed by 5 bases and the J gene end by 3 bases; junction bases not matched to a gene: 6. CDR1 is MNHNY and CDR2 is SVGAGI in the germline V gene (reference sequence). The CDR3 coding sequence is TGTGCCAGCAGTCCGAGTACAGGGGGCTACGAGCAGTACTTC. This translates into CASSPSTGGYEQYF.

The CDR3: CARRRLPYEQYF. The CDR3 DNA is TGCGCCAGACGGAGACTACCCTACGAGCAGTACTTC. This rearrangement joins TRBV10-1 to TRBJ2-7; D is perhaps TRBD2 (5 bases). V lost 9 bases, J lost 2 bases, and 11 bases lay in between. The CDR3 loop spans 12 amino acids. Germline loops: CDR1 WNHNN, CDR2 SYGVQD (reference sequence).

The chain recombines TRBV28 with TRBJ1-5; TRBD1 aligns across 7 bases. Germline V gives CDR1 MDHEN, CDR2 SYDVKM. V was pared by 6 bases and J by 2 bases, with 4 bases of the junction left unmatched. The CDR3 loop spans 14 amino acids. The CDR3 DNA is TGTGCCAGCAGAGAAACAGGGGGCAATCAGCCCCAGCATTTT. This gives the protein CASRETGGNQPQHF.

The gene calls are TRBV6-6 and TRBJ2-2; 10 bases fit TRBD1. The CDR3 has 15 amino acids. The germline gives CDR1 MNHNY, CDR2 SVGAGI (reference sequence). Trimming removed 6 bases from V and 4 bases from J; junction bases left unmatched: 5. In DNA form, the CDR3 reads TGTGCCAGCAGAGCCAGGACAGGGGGCACCGGGGAGCTGTTTTTT. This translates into CASRARTGGTGELFF.

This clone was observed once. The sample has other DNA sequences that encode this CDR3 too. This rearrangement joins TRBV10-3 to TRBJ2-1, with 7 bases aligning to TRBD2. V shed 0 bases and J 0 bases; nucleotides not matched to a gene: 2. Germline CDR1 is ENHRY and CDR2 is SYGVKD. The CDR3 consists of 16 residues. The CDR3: CAISESGGGSYNEQFF. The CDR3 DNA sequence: TGTGCCATCAGTGAGTCTGGCGGGGGCTCCTACAATGAGCAGTTCTTC.

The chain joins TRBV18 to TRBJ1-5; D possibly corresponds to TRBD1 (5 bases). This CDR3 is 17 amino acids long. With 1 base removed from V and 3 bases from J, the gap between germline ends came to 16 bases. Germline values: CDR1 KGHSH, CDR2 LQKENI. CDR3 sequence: CASSPLRGIANNQPQHF. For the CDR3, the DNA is TGTGCCAGCTCACCACTGCGGGGGATCGCCAACAATCAGCCCCAGCATTTT.

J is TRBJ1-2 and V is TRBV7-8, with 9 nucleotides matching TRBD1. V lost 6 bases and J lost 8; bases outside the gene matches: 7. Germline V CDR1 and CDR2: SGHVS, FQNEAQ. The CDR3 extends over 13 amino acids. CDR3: CASSSLDRGGYTF. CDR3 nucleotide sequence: TGTGCCAGCAGTTCATTGGACAGGGGAGGCTACACCTTC.

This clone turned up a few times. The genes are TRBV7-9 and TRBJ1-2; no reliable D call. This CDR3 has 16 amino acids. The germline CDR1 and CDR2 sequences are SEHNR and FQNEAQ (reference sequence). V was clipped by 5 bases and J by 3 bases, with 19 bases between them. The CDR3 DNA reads TGTGCCAGCAGCGCCTCCTCCGGGAGTCTGGACTATGGCTACACCTTC. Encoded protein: CASSASSGSLDYGYTF.